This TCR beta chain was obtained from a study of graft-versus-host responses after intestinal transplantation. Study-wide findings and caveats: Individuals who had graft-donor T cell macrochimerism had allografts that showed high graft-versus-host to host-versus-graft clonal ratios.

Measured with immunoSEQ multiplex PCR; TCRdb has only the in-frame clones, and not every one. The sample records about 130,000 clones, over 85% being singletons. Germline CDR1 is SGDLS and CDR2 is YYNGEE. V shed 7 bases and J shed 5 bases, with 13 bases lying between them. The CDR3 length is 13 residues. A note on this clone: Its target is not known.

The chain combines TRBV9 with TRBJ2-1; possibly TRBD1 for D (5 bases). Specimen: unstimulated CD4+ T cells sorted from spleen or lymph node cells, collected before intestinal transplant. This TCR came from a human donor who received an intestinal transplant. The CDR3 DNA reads TGTGCCAGCTCCCCGACAGTTCACAATGAGCAGTTCTTC. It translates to CASSPTVHNEQFF.